This is a list of T cell receptor beta chains from one sample in a study of T cell responses to AZD1222 COVID-19 vaccine. TCRdb's copy holds only in-frame clones and misses some; the assay was immunoSEQ multiplex PCR. This sample yields fewer than 200,000 clones, of which around nine tenths are seen a single time; 1.5% to 2% belongs to the top ten. The sequencing used peripheral blood, collected on day 0 of AZD1222 vaccination. The receptors were gathered from an adult in good health. The CDR3 runs from the conserved cysteine through the conserved F or W. The D gene is left open where the match is weak. Size is stated for part of the rows, as once, few or many counts, or as a class when the clone is expanded.

d_gene: TRBD1; j_gene: TRBJ1-2; v_gene: TRBV19; abundance: -; CDR3nt: TGTGCCAGTAGTAGATTACAGGGGACGTCCACCTTC; CDR3aa: CASSRLQGTSTF
d_gene: TRBD2; j_gene: TRBJ2-4; v_gene: TRBV28; abundance: -; CDR3nt: TGTGCCAGTACTTGGACTAGCGGGAGGGCCGGGGGCAGAAAAAACATTCAGTACTTC; CDR3aa: CASTWTSGRAGGRKNIQYF
d_gene: -; j_gene: TRBJ1-6; v_gene: TRBV6-1; abundance: few; CDR3nt: TGTGCCAGCAGTGAACAGGGCAGAGGGAATTCACCCCTCCACTTT; CDR3aa: CASSEQGRGNSPLHF
d_gene: -; j_gene: TRBJ2-5; v_gene: TRBV11-2; abundance: -; CDR3nt: TGTGCCAGCAGCCCCCCGAGCGGCCAAGAGACCCAGTACTTC; CDR3aa: CASSPPSGQETQYF
d_gene: -; j_gene: TRBJ1-5; v_gene: TRBV18; abundance: -; CDR3nt: TGTGCCAGCTCTCGGAGACAGGATCAGCCCCAGCATTTT; CDR3aa: CASSRRQDQPQHF
d_gene: -; j_gene: TRBJ1-3; v_gene: TRBV7-2; abundance: once; CDR3nt: TGTGCCAGCAGCCAGCTCTCTGGAAACACCATATATTTT; CDR3aa: CASSQLSGNTIYF
d_gene: -; j_gene: TRBJ2-2; v_gene: TRBV18; abundance: -; CDR3nt: TGTGCCAGCCGACGGGGGACGAACACCGGGGAGCTGTTTTTT; CDR3aa: CASRRGTNTGELFF
d_gene: -; j_gene: TRBJ2-5; v_gene: TRBV7-2; abundance: -; CDR3nt: TGTGCCAGCAGCCAACCGAAGACGGGGCCTAGGACCCAGTACTTC; CDR3aa: CASSQPKTGPRTQYF
d_gene: TRBD1; j_gene: TRBJ1-1; v_gene: TRBV29-1; abundance: -; CDR3nt: TGCAGCGTCGGACAGGGGGTCGACACTGAAGCTTTCTTT; CDR3aa: CSVGQGVDTEAFF
d_gene: -; j_gene: TRBJ2-7; v_gene: TRBV19; abundance: -; CDR3nt: TGTGCCAGTAGTATAGGCTGGACGGCACCTATCGAGCAGTACTTC; CDR3aa: CASSIGWTAPIEQYF
d_gene: -; j_gene: TRBJ1-2; v_gene: TRBV25-1; abundance: -; CDR3nt: TGTGCCAGCAGTGAACACAGGAACAACTATGGCTACACCTTC; CDR3aa: CASSEHRNNYGYTF
d_gene: -; j_gene: TRBJ1-5; v_gene: TRBV5-6; abundance: -; CDR3nt: TGTGCCAGCAGCCTACGAGCGGGAAGCGAAAATCAGCCCCAGCATTTT; CDR3aa: CASSLRAGSENQPQHF
d_gene: -; j_gene: TRBJ1-1; v_gene: TRBV19; abundance: -; CDR3nt: TGTGCCAGTAATGGTATGGGGTTGAGCACTGAAGCTTTCTTT; CDR3aa: CASNGMGLSTEAFF
d_gene: -; j_gene: TRBJ2-1; v_gene: TRBV9; abundance: -; CDR3nt: TGTGCCAGCAGCCCCACGGTAGGGTCCTACAATGAGCAGTTCTTC; CDR3aa: CASSPTVGSYNEQFF
d_gene: -; j_gene: TRBJ1-4; v_gene: TRBV6-5; abundance: few; CDR3nt: TGTGCCAGCAGTTACTTGGGGGTGGGTGAAAAACTGTTTTTT; CDR3aa: CASSYLGVGEKLFF
d_gene: -; j_gene: TRBJ2-3; v_gene: TRBV9; abundance: -; CDR3nt: TGTGCCAGCAGCGTAGTCCCCACAGATACGCAGTATTTT; CDR3aa: CASSVVPTDTQYF
d_gene: TRBD1; j_gene: TRBJ1-6; v_gene: TRBV18; abundance: once; CDR3nt: TGTGCCAGCTCACCAATACAGGGGGATGCAAATTCACCCCTCCACTTT; CDR3aa: CASSPIQGDANSPLHF
d_gene: -; j_gene: TRBJ1-2; v_gene: TRBV19; abundance: -; CDR3nt: TGTGCCAGTAGTATAGATCCCTATGGCTACACCTTC; CDR3aa: CASSIDPYGYTF
d_gene: -; j_gene: TRBJ1-3; v_gene: TRBV6-5; abundance: -; CDR3nt: TGTGCCAGCAGTTACTCAAGAAGGGCTGGAAACACCATATATTTT; CDR3aa: CASSYSRRAGNTIYF
d_gene: -; j_gene: TRBJ2-7; v_gene: TRBV5-4; abundance: few; CDR3nt: TGTGCCAGCAGCTTAAACTTAGCCTACGAGCAGTACTTC; CDR3aa: CASSLNLAYEQYF
d_gene: -; j_gene: TRBJ2-5; v_gene: TRBV6-6; abundance: -; CDR3nt: TGTGCCAGCAGGACAGATACTCAAGAGACCCAGTACTTC; CDR3aa: CASRTDTQETQYF
d_gene: -; j_gene: TRBJ1-3; v_gene: TRBV11-2; abundance: once; CDR3nt: TGTGCCAGCAGCTTAGAGACCCTCTCTGGAAACACCATATATTTT; CDR3aa: CASSLETLSGNTIYF
d_gene: TRBD2; j_gene: TRBJ2-1; v_gene: TRBV19; abundance: -; CDR3nt: TGTGCCAGTAGGCCGGAGGGAGGGAGCTACAATGAGCAGTTCTTC; CDR3aa: CASRPEGGSYNEQFF
d_gene: TRBD1; j_gene: TRBJ2-3; v_gene: TRBV5-1; abundance: -; CDR3nt: TGCGCCAGCGGGACAGGGTCCACAGATACGCAGTATTTT; CDR3aa: CASGTGSTDTQYF
d_gene: TRBD1; j_gene: TRBJ1-4; v_gene: TRBV29-1; abundance: few; CDR3nt: TGCAGCGTGTTACCCGGGACAGGCGGTAATGAAAAACTGTTTTTT; CDR3aa: CSVLPGTGGNEKLFF
d_gene: -; j_gene: TRBJ1-6; v_gene: TRBV5-1; abundance: few; CDR3nt: TGCGCCAGCAGCTTCGGACGGAGCGATTCACCCCTCCACTTT; CDR3aa: CASSFGRSDSPLHF
d_gene: -; j_gene: TRBJ1-5; v_gene: TRBV10-3; abundance: -; CDR3nt: TGTGCCATCACTCCAGGGCCGTTCGATCAGCCCCAGCATTTT; CDR3aa: CAITPGPFDQPQHF
d_gene: -; j_gene: TRBJ1-1; v_gene: TRBV2; abundance: -; CDR3nt: TGTGCCAGCAGACCCAGGGAAAGGAACACTGAAGCTTTCTTT; CDR3aa: CASRPRERNTEAFF
d_gene: TRBD1; j_gene: TRBJ1-2; v_gene: TRBV30; abundance: -; CDR3nt: TGTGCCTGGAGGGACAGGGGGCTTTATGGCTACACCTTC; CDR3aa: CAWRDRGLYGYTF